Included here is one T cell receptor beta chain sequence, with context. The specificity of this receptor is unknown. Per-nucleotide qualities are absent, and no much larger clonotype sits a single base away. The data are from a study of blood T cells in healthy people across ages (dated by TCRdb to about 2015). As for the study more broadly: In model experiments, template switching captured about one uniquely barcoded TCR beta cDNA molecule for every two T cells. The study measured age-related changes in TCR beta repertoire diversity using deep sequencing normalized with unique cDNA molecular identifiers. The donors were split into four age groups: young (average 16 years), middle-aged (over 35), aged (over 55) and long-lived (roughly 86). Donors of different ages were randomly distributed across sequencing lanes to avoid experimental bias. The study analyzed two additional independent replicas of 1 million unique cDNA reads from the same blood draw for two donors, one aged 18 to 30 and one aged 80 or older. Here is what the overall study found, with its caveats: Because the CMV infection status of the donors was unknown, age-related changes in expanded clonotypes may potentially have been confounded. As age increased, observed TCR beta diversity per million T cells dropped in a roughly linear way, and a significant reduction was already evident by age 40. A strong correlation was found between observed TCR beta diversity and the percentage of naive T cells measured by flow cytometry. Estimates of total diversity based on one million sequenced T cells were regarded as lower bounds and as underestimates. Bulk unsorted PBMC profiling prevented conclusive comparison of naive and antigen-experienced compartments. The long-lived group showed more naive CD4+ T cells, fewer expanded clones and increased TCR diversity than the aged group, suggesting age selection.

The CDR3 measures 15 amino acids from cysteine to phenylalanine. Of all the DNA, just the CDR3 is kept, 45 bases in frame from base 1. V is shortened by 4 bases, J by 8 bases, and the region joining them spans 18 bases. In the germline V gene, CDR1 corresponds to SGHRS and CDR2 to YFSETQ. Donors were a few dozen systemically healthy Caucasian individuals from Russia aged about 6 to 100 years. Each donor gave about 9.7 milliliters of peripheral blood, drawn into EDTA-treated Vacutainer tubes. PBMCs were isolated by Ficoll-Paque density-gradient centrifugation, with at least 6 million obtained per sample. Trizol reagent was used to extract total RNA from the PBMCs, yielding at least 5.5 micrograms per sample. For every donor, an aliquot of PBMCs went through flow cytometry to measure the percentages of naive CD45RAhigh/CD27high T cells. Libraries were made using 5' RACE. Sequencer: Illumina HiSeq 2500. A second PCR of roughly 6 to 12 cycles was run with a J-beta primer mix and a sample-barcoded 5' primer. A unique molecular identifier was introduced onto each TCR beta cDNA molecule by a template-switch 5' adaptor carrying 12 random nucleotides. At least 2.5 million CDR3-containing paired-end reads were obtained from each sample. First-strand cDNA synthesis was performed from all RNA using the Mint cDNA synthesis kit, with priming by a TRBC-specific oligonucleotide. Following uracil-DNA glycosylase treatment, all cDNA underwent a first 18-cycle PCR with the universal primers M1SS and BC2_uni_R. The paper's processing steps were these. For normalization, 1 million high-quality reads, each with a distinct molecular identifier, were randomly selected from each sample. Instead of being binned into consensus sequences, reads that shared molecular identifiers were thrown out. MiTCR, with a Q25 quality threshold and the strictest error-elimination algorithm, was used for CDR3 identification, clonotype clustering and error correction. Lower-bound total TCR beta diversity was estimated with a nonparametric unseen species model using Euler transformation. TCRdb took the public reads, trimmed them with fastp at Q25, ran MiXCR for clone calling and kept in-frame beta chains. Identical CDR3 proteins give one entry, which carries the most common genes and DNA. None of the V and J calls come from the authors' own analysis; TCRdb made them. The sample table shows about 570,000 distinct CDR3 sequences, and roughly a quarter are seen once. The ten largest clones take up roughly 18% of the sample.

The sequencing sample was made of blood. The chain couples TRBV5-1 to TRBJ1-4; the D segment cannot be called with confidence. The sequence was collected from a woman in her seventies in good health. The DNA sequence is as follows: TGCGCCAGCAGCCAAGGGCCCCTCGAAGGCGAAAAACTGTTTTTT. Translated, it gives CASSQGPLEGEKLFF. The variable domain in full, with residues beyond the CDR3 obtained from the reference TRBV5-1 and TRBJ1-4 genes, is KAGVTQTPRYLIKTRGQQVTLSCSPISGHRSVSWYQQTPGQGLQFLFEYFSETQRNKGNFPGRFSGRQFSNSRSEMNVSTLELGDSALYLCASSQGPLEGEKLFFGSGTQLSVL.